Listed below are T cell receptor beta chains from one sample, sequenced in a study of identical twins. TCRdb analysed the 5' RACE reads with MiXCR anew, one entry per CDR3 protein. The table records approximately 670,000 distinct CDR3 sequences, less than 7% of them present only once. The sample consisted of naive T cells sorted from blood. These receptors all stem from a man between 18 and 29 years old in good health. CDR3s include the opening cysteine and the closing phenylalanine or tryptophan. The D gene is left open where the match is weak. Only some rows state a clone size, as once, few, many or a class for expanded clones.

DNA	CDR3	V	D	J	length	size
TGTGCCAGCAGCGACCATAGCGGGAGGAGAGAGACCCAGTACTTC	CASSDHSGRRETQYF	TRBV7-9	TRBD2	TRBJ2-5	15	.
TGTGCCACCAGTGTGAGCCTTACCGGGGAGCTGTTTTTT	CATSVSLTGELFF	TRBV24-1	.	TRBJ2-2	13	many
TGCAGTGCTAGAAAACAGGGGAAGAACACTGAAGCTTTCTTT	CSARKQGKNTEAFF	TRBV20-1	TRBD1	TRBJ1-1	14	many
TGTGCCATCAGCCGCCAGGGGGGGAACACTGAAGCTTTCTTT	CAISRQGGNTEAFF	TRBV10-3	TRBD1	TRBJ1-1	14	few
TGTGCCAGCCGACTAGGGGGACCCTGGGGCACCGGGGAGCTGTTTTTT	CASRLGGPWGTGELFF	TRBV5-5	.	TRBJ2-2	16	many
TGTGCCAGCAGCCAGCCAGCGGGAGATACGCAGTATTTT	CASSQPAGDTQYF	TRBV4-2	.	TRBJ2-3	13	.
TGTGCCAGCAGCGACGAGGGCCTCTCCCACTACGAGCAGTACTTC	CASSDEGLSHYEQYF	TRBV7-2	.	TRBJ2-7	15	few
TGCGCCAGCAGCGAGAGACAGGGTGGGGATACGCAGTATTTT	CASSERQGGDTQYF	TRBV4-1	TRBD1	TRBJ2-3	14	few
TGCGCCAGCAGCTCCGGGACTCATGGTAACAATGAGCAGTTCTTC	CASSSGTHGNNEQFF	TRBV5-1	.	TRBJ2-1	15	many
TGTGCCAGCAGCTTAATGGGGGCCAACGTCCTGACTTTC	CASSLMGANVLTF	TRBV7-3	.	TRBJ2-6	13	.
TGCGCCAGCAGTTGGGGCCATGGGAATGAGCAGTTCTTC	CASSWGHGNEQFF	TRBV5-1	.	TRBJ2-1	13	many
TGTGCCAGCACCCTAATGGGGCGGGATAGCCACAATGAGCAGTTCTTC	CASTLMGRDSHNEQFF	TRBV12-3/TRBV12-4	.	TRBJ2-1	16	.
TGTGCCACCTCTAGGGCTTGGAGCGAGCAGTTCTTC	CATSRAWSEQFF	TRBV12-3/TRBV12-4	.	TRBJ2-1	12	many
TGCAGTGCTAAGGCTAGCGGGAGGGATGATACGCAGTATTTT	CSAKASGRDDTQYF	TRBV20-1	TRBD2	TRBJ2-3	14	many
TGTGCCAGTCTGGGAGTCAGGTCCAATGAGCAGTTCTTC	CASLGVRSNEQFF	TRBV6-2/TRBV6-3	.	TRBJ2-1	13	.
TGCGCCAGCAGCCAAGATTCAGCGCGGGCGCAGTTCTTC	CASSQDSARAQFF	TRBV4-1	.	TRBJ2-1	13	few
TGTGCCAGCAGTGCGGCAGGGCTAAGCACAGATACGCAGTATTTT	CASSAAGLSTDTQYF	TRBV6-2/TRBV6-3	.	TRBJ2-3	15	few
TGTGCCAGCAGCACGGCCGGGCAGCCCCAGCATTTT	CASSTAGQPQHF	TRBV7-2	.	TRBJ1-5	12	many
TGTGCCAGCCAGGGGGACTACACCGGGGAGCTGTTTTTT	CASQGDYTGELFF	TRBV28	.	TRBJ2-2	13	few
TGTGCCAGCAGCTGGGGACAGTCCTACGAGCAGTACTTC	CASSWGQSYEQYF	TRBV7-8	TRBD1	TRBJ2-7	13	many
TGTGCCAGCAGCGACCGGGACGGGAGCTACAATGAGCAGTTCTTC	CASSDRDGSYNEQFF	TRBV11-2	.	TRBJ2-1	15	few
TGTGCCAGCAGTTTATCGGGGCCCGGCAATCAGCCCCAGCATTTT	CASSLSGPGNQPQHF	TRBV12-3/TRBV12-4	.	TRBJ1-5	15	many
TGTGCCAGCAGTTACAACCGGGAGTCCTATGGCTACACCTTC	CASSYNRESYGYTF	TRBV6-5	.	TRBJ1-2	14	many
TGTGCCATCAGCGGTTTGGAAGAGACCCAGTACTTC	CAISGLEETQYF	TRBV10-3	.	TRBJ2-5	12	.
TGTGCCAGCAGCCCCGGGCCGCCTCAGGGCCAGTACTTC	CASSPGPPQGQYF	TRBV7-9	.	TRBJ2-5	13	.
TGTGCCAGCAGTCCGGACGGGATCTCTGGGGCCAACGTCCTGACTTTC	CASSPDGISGANVLTF	TRBV12-3/TRBV12-4	.	TRBJ2-6	16	many
TGCAGCGTTGAAGATGTCAGCTACGAGCAGTACTTC	CSVEDVSYEQYF	TRBV29-1	.	TRBJ2-7	12	few
TGTGCCATCAGTGAGGAGGGGGACAGGGGAGGTGAAGCTTTCTTT	CAISEEGDRGGEAFF	TRBV10-3	TRBD1	TRBJ1-1	15	many
TGCAGCGTTGAGGGTCAGGTAACAGATACGCAGTATTTT	CSVEGQVTDTQYF	TRBV29-1	.	TRBJ2-3	13	many
TGCGCCAGCAGCTTGGGACAGGGGACCTTAAATGAGCAGTTCTTC	CASSLGQGTLNEQFF	TRBV5-1	TRBD1	TRBJ2-1	15	many